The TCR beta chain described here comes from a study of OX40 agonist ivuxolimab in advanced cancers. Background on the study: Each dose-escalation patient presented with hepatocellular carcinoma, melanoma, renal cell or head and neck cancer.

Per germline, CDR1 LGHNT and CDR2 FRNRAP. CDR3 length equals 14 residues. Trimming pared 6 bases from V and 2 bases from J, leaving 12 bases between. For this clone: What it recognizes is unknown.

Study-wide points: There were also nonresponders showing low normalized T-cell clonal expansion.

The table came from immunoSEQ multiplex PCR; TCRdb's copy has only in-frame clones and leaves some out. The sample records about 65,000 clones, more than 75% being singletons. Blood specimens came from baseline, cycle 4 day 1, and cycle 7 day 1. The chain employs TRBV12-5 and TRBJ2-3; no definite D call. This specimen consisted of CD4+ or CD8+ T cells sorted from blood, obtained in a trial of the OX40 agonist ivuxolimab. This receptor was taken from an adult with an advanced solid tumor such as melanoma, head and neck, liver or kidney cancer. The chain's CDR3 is CASGLQALTDTQYF. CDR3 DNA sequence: TGTGCTAGTGGCCTACAAGCACTCACAGATACGCAGTATTTT.